This record concerns one T cell receptor beta chain sequence. CDR1 is DFQATT and CDR2 is SNEGSKA in the germline V gene (reference sequence). The CDR3 loop spans 13 amino acids. The V end was cut by 6 bases, the J end by 4 bases, with 13 bases between. This specimen comes from a study of blood T cell repertoires in COVID-19. Study at large: From T cells, B-cell-depleted T cells, or PBMCs came the material, which was cDNA or gDNA.

Under the authors' procedure: Scientists estimated how many nucleated cells there were by amplifying reference gene primers. TCRdb's table, derived via immunoSEQ multiplex PCR, lists solely in-frame clones and lacks some. The V and J calls and clone size are taken from that table; D and trimming were inferred from the DNA. There are 20,000 to 25,000 clones in the sample; about nine tenths occur only once, and 3% to 4% lies in the top ten. Input material: peripheral blood. The chain recombines TRBV20-1 with TRBJ1-5; D is undetermined. This TCR was recovered from a man aged 50-60 years with active COVID-19. CDR3 loop: CSASHDGNQPQHF. The CDR3 region has the DNA TGCAGTGCGAGTCATGACGGGAATCAGCCCCAGCATTTT.